The present T cell receptor beta chain was sequenced within a study of T cell responses to AZD1222 COVID-19 vaccine. Study-level findings and limits: Scientists sampled the repertoires only once the peak T cell response had passed.

This CDR3 comprises 15 residues. The germline V gene has CDR1 SGHRS and CDR2 YFSETQ. With 0 bases removed from V and 0 bases from J, the gap between germline ends came to 9 bases. On this clone itself: Its antigen is not known.

This table comes from immunoSEQ multiplex PCR, and its TCRdb copy is limited to in-frame clones, with some not included. Found here are about 120,000 clones, 89% of them singletons; the top ten hold about 6%. This clonotype was obtained from an adult in good health. This specimen was peripheral blood, taken on day 0 of AZD1222 vaccination. The rearrangement links TRBV5-1 to TRBJ2-5; D is unresolved. The CDR3 here is CASSLVGRHQETQYF. The CDR3 bases are TGCGCCAGCAGCTTGGTGGGAAGGCACCAAGAGACCCAGTACTTC.